This entry lists 7 T cell receptor beta chains sequenced from one sample in a study of blood T cells in healthy people across ages. Primers used in a second PCR of roughly 7 to 12 cycles were a sample-barcoded 5' primer and a J-beta primer mix. TCRdb reprocessed the 5' RACE reads with MiXCR, giving one entry per CDR3 protein. The sample has about 1.5 million distinct CDR3 sequences, approximately 43% seen once. Specimen: blood. Receptors were obtained from a woman aged 18-29 years in good health.

The chain is built from TRBV2 and TRBJ1-5, with D tentatively TRBD1 (5 bases). Germline-derived CDR1 and CDR2 are SNHLY and FYNNEI. Trimming pared 6 bases from V and 0 bases from J, leaving 9 bases between. There are 14 residues in the CDR3. Here the CDR3 reads CASSGDGSNQPQHF. The DNA of the CDR3 is TGTGCCAGCAGCGGGGACGGTAGCAATCAGCCCCAGCATTTT.

The chain couples TRBV20-1 to TRBJ2-1, with 12 bases that match TRBD2. The CDR3 is 15 amino acids. Per germline, CDR1 DFQATT and CDR2 SNEGSKA (reference sequence). The junction had 5 bases not matched to a gene; V was cut back by 1 base and J by 7 bases. The CDR3 reads CSARGLAGGRNEQFF. In DNA form, the CDR3 reads TGCAGTGCTAGAGGGCTAGCGGGAGGGCGAAATGAGCAGTTCTTC.

This clonotype was detected a few times. The gene calls are TRBV4-1 and TRBJ1-1; D gene ambiguous. The CDR3 has 14 amino acids. Trimming stripped 1 base from V and 9 bases from J, with 15 bases between. The germline V gene encodes CDR1 MGHRA and CDR2 YSYEKL. The CDR3 reads CASSQAVQAPKAFF. The CDR3 region has the DNA TGCGCCAGCAGCCAAGCGGTTCAGGCACCCAAAGCTTTCTTT.

To note about this clonotype: Compared with germline, one end of the junction differs, possibly owing to a read error. The chain links TRBV12-3 or TRBV12-4 to TRBJ2-1; D is possibly TRBD1 or TRBD2 (6 bases each). The CDR3 has 17 residues. Here the CDR3 DNA reads TGTGCCAGCAGTCCATCCTTGGGGGGCGACTCCAACAATGAGCAGTTCTTC. This gives the protein CASSPSLGGDSNNEQFF.

There are a few counts of this clonotype. The chain combines TRBV4-3 with TRBJ2-7; no reliable D call. The CDR3 runs 14 residues. Germline V gene data show CDR1 as LGHNA and CDR2 as YSLEER. V dropped 4 bases and J dropped 2 bases, with 12 bases sitting between them. CDR3 DNA sequence: TGCGCCAGCAGCCCAGATTCCGAGGCCTACGAGCAGTACTTC. Translating it yields CASSPDSEAYEQYF.

The CDR3 protein is CSADDRSTDTQYF. CDR3 nucleotides: TGCAGTGCTGACGACAGGAGCACAGATACGCAGTATTTT. The V gene is TRBV20-1, the J gene TRBJ2-3; perhaps TRBD1 as D (6 bases). The CDR3 extends over 13 amino acids. The V gene lost 5 bases and the J gene lost 0 bases, with 9 bases spanning the gap. The V gene's germline CDR1 is DFQATT and CDR2 SNEGSKA (reference sequence).

At least ten counts were recorded for this clonotype. The chain carries TRBV25-1 and TRBJ2-7, with 7 bases identical to TRBD1. Trimming removed 4 bases from V and 6 bases from J; junction bases left unmatched: 9. CDR3 length: 14 amino acids. Germline CDR1 reads MGHDK; CDR2 reads SYGVNS. The CDR3 here is CASSVDRASLEQYF. The CDR3 DNA reads TGTGCCAGCAGTGTAGACAGGGCATCTCTCGAGCAGTACTTC.